Detailed here is one T cell receptor beta chain. This record belongs to a study of blood T cells in healthy people across ages. Then a second PCR, running about 6 to 11 cycles, was carried out with a sample-barcoded 5' primer and a J-beta primer mix. A single record per CDR3 protein comes from TCRdb applying MiXCR to the 5' RACE reads. The table has about 730,000 distinct CDR3 sequences, roughly 47% seen once; the top ten hold 20%. Trimming stripped 5 bases from V and 2 bases from J, with 14 bases between. The CDR3 is made up of 15 amino acids. Germline V lookup: CDR1 SGHTA, CDR2 FQGTGA. The authors isolated at least 6 million PBMCs per sample.

The chain links TRBV7-3 to TRBJ2-3, with no clear D. This receptor was obtained from a woman aged 60-75 years in good health. Sequencing was carried out using blood. CDR3 sequence: CASSPAQLHTDTQYF. In DNA form, the CDR3 reads TGTGCCAGCAGCCCCGCCCAACTCCACACAGATACGCAGTATTTT.